What follows are 8 T cell receptor beta chains derived from one specimen sequenced in a study of CD8 T cells in Susac syndrome. RNA amounts of about 0.45 to 1 ug underwent reverse transcription with random hexamers. MiXCR, run by TCRdb on the immunoSEQ multiplex PCR reads, gives a single entry per CDR3 protein. Of 210,000 or so distinct CDR3 sequences in the sample, approximately 94% were seen once. What was sequenced was CD4+ T cells from PBMCs. These receptors originate from a human donor with Susac syndrome.

This chain joins TRBV6-2 or TRBV6-3 and TRBJ2-1, with a weak D call TRBD2 (6 bases). This CDR3 contains 12 residues. V lost 3 bases, J lost 6 bases, and 6 bases lay in between. Per the germline V gene, CDR1 is MNHEY and CDR2 is SVGEGT. The CDR3, as DNA: TGTGCCAGCAGTTATAGCGGCAATGAGCAGTTCTTC. Protein product: CASSYSGNEQFF.

The chain uses TRBV7-2 and TRBJ2-3; 11 bases line up with TRBD1. Germline V gives CDR1 SGHTA, CDR2 FQGNSA. CDR3 size: 16 residues. Trimming cost V 5 bases and J 7 bases; bases outside gene matches: 11. The CDR3 here is CASSLTRTGGSHTQYF. CDR3 in DNA: TGTGCCAGCAGCCTGACGCGGACAGGGGGCTCACATACGCAGTATTTT.

The chain has TRBV20-1 and TRBJ1-2, with D possibly TRBD1 on 5 matching bases. The CDR3 runs 13 residues. Between the trimmed V and J ends, which lost 5 bases and 4 bases, there was a span of 14 bases. Germline V lookup: CDR1 DFQATT, CDR2 SNEGSKA (reference sequence). The CDR3: CSAQMGQFYGYTF. Here the CDR3 DNA reads TGCAGTGCTCAGATGGGGCAGTTCTATGGCTACACCTTC.

The rearrangement uses TRBV29-1 and TRBJ2-3; D unclear. This CDR3 is built from 14 residues. V was pared by 4 bases and J by 8 bases, with 19 bases between. Germline V lookup: CDR1 SQVTM, CDR2 ANQGSEA. CDR3 in amino acids: CSVGFTAFGATQYF. The CDR3 DNA follows: TGCAGCGTTGGCTTTACAGCCTTTGGTGCTACGCAGTATTTT.

The chain is built from TRBV20-1 and TRBJ2-1; D gene ambiguous. CDR3 size: 11 residues. The V gene's germline CDR1 is DFQATT and CDR2 SNEGSKA (reference sequence). Trimming took 5 bases from V and 9 from J, leaving 11 bases between them. CDR3 amino acids: CSASGSGEQFF. The CDR3 DNA follows: TGCAGTGCTTCCGGGTCGGGTGAGCAGTTCTTC.

This clonotype is a singleton in its sample. V and J are TRBV20-1 and TRBJ2-1; 13 nucleotides align to TRBD2. Per the germline V gene, CDR1 is DFQATT and CDR2 is SNEGSKA (reference sequence). J was trimmed by 9 bases and V by 3 bases; bases with no gene match: 8. This CDR3 comprises 15 residues. The CDR3 DNA reads as TGCAGTGCTAGTCCTACTAGCGGGGGGGCCTTTGAGCAGTTCTTC. It yields the protein CSASPTSGGAFEQFF.

The chain has TRBV11-2 and TRBJ2-3, with TRBD2 matching over 7 bases. Germline V lookup: CDR1 SGHAT, CDR2 FQNNGV. This CDR3 spans 15 amino acids. V gave up 3 bases and J gave up 0 bases; unmatched junction bases: 3. The CDR3 is CASSFASGSTDTQYF. The CDR3 DNA follows: TGTGCCAGCAGCTTTGCTAGCGGTAGCACAGATACGCAGTATTTT.

The rearrangement links TRBV6-6 to TRBJ2-1, with 10 bases aligning to TRBD2. The germline CDR1 and CDR2 sequences are MNHNY and SVGAGI (reference sequence). The CDR3 totals 14 residues. With 5 bases clipped from V and 5 bases from J, the junction kept 3 bases outside the gene matches. The CDR3 DNA reads TGTGCCAGCAGTCCAGCGGGGGGGGACAATGAGCAGTTCTTC. Residues: CASSPAGGDNEQFF.